These T cell receptor beta chains were read from a single sample in a study of shared T cell receptors in the human thymus. Only in-frame clones appear in the TCRdb table, and some are missing; sequencing was by immunoSEQ multiplex PCR. The sample includes about 660,000 clones, approximately 87% of them seen just once. These data were likewise used in another study, on human thymus T cells.

Material for sequencing was thymocytes. The receptors were sampled from a boy younger than two with a congenital heart defect. CDR3s include the opening cysteine and the closing phenylalanine or tryptophan. The D gene is left open where the match is weak. Clone size is not always given. Where it is, it says once, few, many or a class for expanded clones.

TRBJ2-2 NA TRBV27 TRBD1 TGTGCCAGCAGTTTACTGGGGGACAGGGGGGACACCGGGGAGCTGTTTTTT CASSLLGDRGDTGELFF
TRBJ1-1 NA TRBV7-2 NA TGTGCCAGCAGCCCAAGGACAGCCTGGGGGGCTTTCTTT CASSPRTAWGAFF
TRBJ1-2 NA TRBV5-6 TRBD1 TGTGCCAGCAGCCGGGACAGGGACGAAGCTAACTATGGCTACACCTTC CASSRDRDEANYGYTF
TRBJ1-1 NA TRBV5-1 NA TGCGCCAGCAGCTTGGTTTCTCTCGGGGTCACTGAAGCTTTCTTT CASSLVSLGVTEAFF
TRBJ2-4 NA TRBV5-1 NA TGCGCCAGCAGCTTGGGACTAGCCAAAAACATTCAGTACTTC CASSLGLAKNIQYF
TRBJ1-6 NA TRBV4-3 NA TGCGCCAGCAGCCAAGATATGGCTTTCACCGTTCCTAATTCACCCCTCCACTTT CASSQDMAFTVPNSPLHF
TRBJ1-1 NA TRBV19 TRBD1 TGTGCCAGTAGTAACCAGGGGGGCCTGAACACTGAAGCTTTCTTT CASSNQGGLNTEAFF
TRBJ2-3 once TRBV5-1 NA TGCGCCAGCAGCTTGCTACAGTTCGCGACAGATACGCAGTATTTT CASSLLQFATDTQYF
TRBJ1-4 few TRBV5-6 TRBD1 TGTGCCAGCCGAAGGACAGGGTATGAAAAACTGTTTTTT CASRRTGYEKLFF
TRBJ2-3 NA TRBV11-3 NA TGTGCCAGCAGCTTAGCCGCGACAGGATTAAGCACAGATACGCAGTATTTT CASSLAATGLSTDTQYF
TRBJ2-7 NA TRBV5-4 TRBD2 TGTGCCAGCAGCCTGTATGTACCGGGACTAGTAGGACCCGAGCAGTACTTC CASSLYVPGLVGPEQYF
TRBJ2-7 few TRBV4-3 TRBD1 TGCGCCAGCAGCCAAGAAGGGACAGGTTCCTACGAGCAGTACTTC CASSQEGTGSYEQYF
TRBJ1-2 NA TRBV4-3 NA TGCGCCAGCAGCCAAGATAGAATCTATGGCTACACCTTC CASSQDRIYGYTF
TRBJ2-1 NA TRBV19 TRBD1 TGTGCCAGTGGCCGGGACAGGGCTGGCAATGAGCAGTTCTTC CASGRDRAGNEQFF
TRBJ1-2 NA TRBV4-3 NA TGCGCCAGCAGCCAAGAGGCGGGGGCAGGGTATGGCTACACCTTC CASSQEAGAGYGYTF
TRBJ2-2 NA TRBV11-2 NA TGTGCCGGGAGGCAGGTCAACACCGGGGAGCTGTTTTTT CAGRQVNTGELFF
TRBJ1-5 NA TRBV2 TRBD1 TGTGCCAGCAGACAGGGGGGTAATCAGCCCCAGCATTTT CASRQGGNQPQHF
TRBJ1-1 NA TRBV2 NA TGTGCCAGCAAAACACAATTGAACACTGAAGCTTTCTTT CASKTQLNTEAFF
TRBJ2-7 NA TRBV7-3 NA TGTGCCAGCAGCACCTACAGGAAACGGGCTAGCGCCGTCAGCAGATACGAGCAGTACTTC CASSTYRKRASAVSRYEQYF
TRBJ2-2 NA TRBV19 NA TGTGCCAGTAGTATAGAAAGCCCCTCGAGCGGGGAGCTGTTTTTT CASSIESPSSGELFF
TRBJ2-1 NA TRBV30 TRBD2 TGTGCCTGGAGTGAGACTAGCGGGGACAACCACAATGAGCAGTTCTTC CAWSETSGDNHNEQFF
TRBJ1-1 NA TRBV4-3 TRBD1 TGCGCCAGCAGCTGGGACAGCGACACTGAAGCTTTCTTT CASSWDSDTEAFF
TRBJ1-2 once TRBV10-3 NA TGTGCCATCAGGCGGGACGGTTACGGCTACACCTTC CAIRRDGYGYTF
TRBJ2-7 NA TRBV5-5 NA TGTGCCAGCAGCTTGAGATCCGGGAGCCGAAACGAGCAGTACTTC CASSLRSGSRNEQYF
TRBJ1-1 NA TRBV20-1 NA TGCAGTGCTAGGGGGCTGCCTGAAGCTTTCTTT CSARGLPEAFF
TRBJ2-5 NA TRBV27 TRBD2 TGTGCCAGCAGTTTTCAGACTAGCGGGTGGAAGACCCAGTACTTC CASSFQTSGWKTQYF
TRBJ2-7 once TRBV6-1 NA TGTGCCAGCAGTGAAGTGACGGGTCGAGGCGAGCAGTACTTC CASSEVTGRGEQYF
TRBJ1-1 NA TRBV19 TRBD1 TGTGCCAGTAGTAACATGGGACAGGGGGCAATGGGCACTGAAGCTTTCTTT CASSNMGQGAMGTEAFF
TRBJ2-1 NA TRBV25-1 TRBD1 TGTGCCAGCAGTGAATCCAGGGACAGGGGGTCCTACAATGAGCAGTTCTTC CASSESRDRGSYNEQFF
TRBJ2-2 NA TRBV5-5 TRBD1 TGTGCCAGCAGCCGCCCCCCGGGACAGGGGGCGGGCGGGGAGCTGTTTTTT CASSRPPGQGAGGELFF
TRBJ1-6 NA TRBV30 TRBD1 TGTGCCTGGAGGTTGACAGGGAGGAATTCACCCCTCCACTTT CAWRLTGRNSPLHF
TRBJ1-4 NA TRBV27 NA TGTGCCAGCAGGGGAGGGGGGGAGCCTTATGAAAAACTGTTTTTT CASRGGGEPYEKLFF
TRBJ2-6 NA TRBV10-3 TRBD1 TGTGCCATCAGTGAGGCCGACAGGGGTTTTTCTGGGGCCAACGTCCTGACTTTC CAISEADRGFSGANVLTF
TRBJ1-6 NA TRBV6-5 NA TGTGCCAGCAGTTACAACAGGGAAGTGTCAAATTCACCCCTCCACTTT CASSYNREVSNSPLHF
TRBJ2-5 NA TRBV4-2 NA TGTGCCAGCAGCCAAGATCCTGAGCGGAGAGACCAAGAGACCCAGTACTTC CASSQDPERRDQETQYF
TRBJ1-1 NA TRBV6-1 NA TGTGCCAGCAGTGAAGGGGGGCATGGGAACACTGAAGCTTTCTTT CASSEGGHGNTEAFF
TRBJ1-1 NA TRBV6-1 NA TGTGCCAGCAGTTGTAACAGGACAAACACTGAAGCTTTCTTT CASSCNRTNTEAFF
TRBJ1-3 NA TRBV5-8 NA TGTGCCAGCAGCTCGGGTCCCTATGTACCCCCGTCTGGAAACACCATATATTTT CASSSGPYVPPSGNTIYF
TRBJ2-5 NA TRBV7-2 NA TGTGCCAGCAGCAAGGACGACCACGAGGGAGAGACCCAGTACTTC CASSKDDHEGETQYF
TRBJ1-6 NA TRBV4-2 NA TGTGCCAGCAGCCAAGATGGGAGGGGACAAAGTCCCTATAATTCACCCCTCCACTTT CASSQDGRGQSPYNSPLHF
TRBJ2-5 once TRBV7-2 TRBD2 TGTGCCAGCAGCCCATTGCGAGCGGGAGGGCACGAGACCCAGTACTTC CASSPLRAGGHETQYF
TRBJ2-5 NA TRBV5-1 NA TGCGCCAGCAGCCCCCCAACTAGCTTTCCCTACCAATTGCAAGAGACCCAGTACTTC CASSPPTSFPYQLQETQYF
TRBJ2-5 NA TRBV4-3 TRBD2 TGCGCCAGCAGCCAAGAGGGTCTTGGATTAGCGGGCGAAGAGACCCAGTACTTC CASSQEGLGLAGEETQYF
TRBJ2-7 few TRBV19 TRBD1 TGTGCCAGTAGCCCCGGGACAGGGAATAGCTCCTACGAGCAGTACTTC CASSPGTGNSSYEQYF
TRBJ2-7 NA TRBV11-3 TRBD2 TGTGCCAGCAGCTTAGCTAGCGGCTACGAGCAGTACTTC CASSLASGYEQYF
TRBJ1-6 NA TRBV5-8 TRBD1 TGTGCCAGCAGCTTGGCATTATACTCAGGGGGAGCATTTTATAATTCACCCCTCCACTTT CASSLALYSGGAFYNSPLHF
TRBJ2-7 NA TRBV4-1 TRBD1 TGCGCCAGCAGCCAGGTTGGACAGGGGACCTACGAGCAGTACTTC CASSQVGQGTYEQYF
TRBJ2-5 NA TRBV2 NA TGTGCCAGCAGTGAGAGCGTCCAAGAGACCCAGTACTTC CASSESVQETQYF
TRBJ1-2 once TRBV29-1 TRBD1 TGCAGCGTTGAAGTTAAGGGGACAGGGGGCGTATATGGCTACACCTTC CSVEVKGTGGVYGYTF
TRBJ1-6 NA TRBV7-2 NA TGTGCCAGCAGCAGCGTGGGGGGGCGACAGAAAAATTCACCCCTCCACTTT CASSSVGGRQKNSPLHF
TRBJ1-5 NA TRBV5-4 NA TGTGCCAGCAGCCCAGGGGTCCATCAGCCCCAGCATTTT CASSPGVHQPQHF
TRBJ2-7 NA TRBV4-1 TRBD2 TGCGCCAGCAGCGCCGGGGGGGAGCAGTACTTC CASSAGGEQYF
TRBJ2-1 NA TRBV29-1 TRBD2 TGCAGCGTTGACCCCCTGGAAGCGGGGACCCCTCAGCAGTTCTTC CSVDPLEAGTPQQFF
TRBJ2-1 NA TRBV7-2 NA TGTGCCAGCAGCACCGGGTCTCAAAACAATGAGCAGTTCTTC CASSTGSQNNEQFF
TRBJ2-6 NA TRBV27 TRBD2 TGTGCCAGCAGTTGCAGGGCTAGCGGGTCCTACCCCTCTGGGGCCAACGTCCTGACTTTC CASSCRASGSYPSGANVLTF